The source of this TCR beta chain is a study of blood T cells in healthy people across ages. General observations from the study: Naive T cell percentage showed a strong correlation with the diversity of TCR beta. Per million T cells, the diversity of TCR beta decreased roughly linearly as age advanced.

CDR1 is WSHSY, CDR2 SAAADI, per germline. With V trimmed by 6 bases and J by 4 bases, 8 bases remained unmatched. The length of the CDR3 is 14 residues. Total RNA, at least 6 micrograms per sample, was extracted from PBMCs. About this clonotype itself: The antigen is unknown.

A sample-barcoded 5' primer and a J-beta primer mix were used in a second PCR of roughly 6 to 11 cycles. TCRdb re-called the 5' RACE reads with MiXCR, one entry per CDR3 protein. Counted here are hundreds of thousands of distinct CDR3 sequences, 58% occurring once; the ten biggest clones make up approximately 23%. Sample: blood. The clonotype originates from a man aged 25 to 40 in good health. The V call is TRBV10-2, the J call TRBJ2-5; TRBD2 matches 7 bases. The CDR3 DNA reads TGCGCCAGCAGATGGGGGGGAGGGACAGAGACCCAGTACTTC. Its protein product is CASRWGGGTETQYF.